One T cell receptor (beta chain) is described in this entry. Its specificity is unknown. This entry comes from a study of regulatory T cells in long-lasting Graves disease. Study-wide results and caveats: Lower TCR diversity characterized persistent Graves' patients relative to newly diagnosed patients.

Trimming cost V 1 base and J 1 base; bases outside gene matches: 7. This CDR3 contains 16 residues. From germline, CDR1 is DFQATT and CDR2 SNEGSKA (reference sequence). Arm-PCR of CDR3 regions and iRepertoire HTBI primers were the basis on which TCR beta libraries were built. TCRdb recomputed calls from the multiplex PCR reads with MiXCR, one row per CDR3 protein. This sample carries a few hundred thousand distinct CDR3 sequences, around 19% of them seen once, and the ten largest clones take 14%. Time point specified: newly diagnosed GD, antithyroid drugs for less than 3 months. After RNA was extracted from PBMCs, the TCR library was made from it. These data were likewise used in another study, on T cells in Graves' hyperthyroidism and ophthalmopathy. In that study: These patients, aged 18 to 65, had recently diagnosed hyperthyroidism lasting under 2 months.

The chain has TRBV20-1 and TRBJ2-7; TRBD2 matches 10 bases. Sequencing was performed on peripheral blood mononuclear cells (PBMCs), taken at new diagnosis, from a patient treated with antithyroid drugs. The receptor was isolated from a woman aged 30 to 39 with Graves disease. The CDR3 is CSARGLAGAGSYEQYF. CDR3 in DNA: TGCAGTGCTAGAGGTCTAGCGGGGGCCGGGTCCTACGAGCAGTACTTC.